The 2 T cell receptor beta chains below were found in one sample sequenced in a study of shared clonotypes between healthy human individuals. Method: immunoSEQ multiplex PCR; TCRdb's copy keeps in-frame clones and lacks some. This table has over a million clones, about 84% appearing once. The specimen sequenced was memory CD4+ T cells from PBMCs. The subset is: CD45RA-negative fraction. These receptors were obtained from a man aged 18 to 29 in good health. Some clones in this sample may be carry-over from other donors' samples.

The rearrangement joins TRBV4-2 to TRBJ2-1; D might be TRBD2 (6 bases). CDR1 and CDR2 (germline): LGHNA, YNFKEQ. The CDR3 is 17 residues long. V was clipped by 0 bases and J by 0 bases, with 12 bases between them. The CDR3 sequence: CASSQEDFGSSYNEQFF. CDR3 DNA: TGTGCCAGCAGCCAAGAAGACTTCGGGAGCTCCTACAATGAGCAGTTCTTC.

The chain links TRBV7-6 to TRBJ1-5, with D possibly TRBD1 on 6 matching bases. This CDR3 is 14 amino acids long. With 4 bases removed from V and 4 bases from J, the gap between germline ends came to 11 bases. The germline V gene has CDR1 SGHVS and CDR2 FNYEAQ. CDR3 region: CASSSFGTNQPQHF. In DNA, the CDR3 is TGTGCCAGCAGCTCGTTCGGGACAAATCAGCCCCAGCATTTT.